These 13 T cell receptor beta chains share one sample of origin, sequenced in a study of blood T cell repertoires in COVID-19. Data came from immunoSEQ multiplex PCR; TCRdb stores just in-frame clones and leaves some out. The repertoire holds 120,000 to 150,000 clones, with approximately 80% as singletons. The specimen was peripheral blood. These receptors originate from a human donor in a cohort sampled during active COVID-19.

In nucleotides, the CDR3 is TGTGCCAGCAGCACCCCGACAGGGGTCTTCTATGGCTACACCTTC. This encodes CASSTPTGVFYGYTF. The chain uses TRBV6-2 or TRBV6-3 and TRBJ1-2; 8 positions agree with TRBD1. V trimming: 6 bases; J trimming: 4 bases; junction bases outside the gene matches: 10. CDR1 is MNHEY and CDR2 is SVGEGT in the germline V gene. The CDR3 runs 15 residues.

The V and J genes are TRBV5-1 and TRBJ1-4, with 9 nucleotides matching TRBD1. This CDR3 comprises 15 residues. The germline V gene encodes CDR1 SGHRS and CDR2 YFSETQ. Trimming took 0 bases from V and 8 from J; bases not matched to a gene: 5. DNA of the CDR3: TGCGCCAGCAGCTTGGCCGGGACAGGGCAAGAAAAACTGTTTTTT. This encodes CASSLAGTGQEKLFF.

This chain links TRBV18 with TRBJ2-7; 8 nucleotides align to TRBD1. J lost 0 bases, V lost 3 bases, and 7 bases had no gene match. This CDR3 is 16 amino acids long. Germline V gives CDR1 KGHSH, CDR2 LQKENI. Written as DNA, the CDR3 is TGTGCCAGCTCACCTCCCAGGGGGCCCCGCTCCTACGAGCAGTACTTC. It specifies CASSPPRGPRSYEQYF. Full variable domain (missing parts from reference TRBV18 and TRBJ2-7): NAGVMQNPRHLVRRRGQEARLRCSPMKGHSHVYWYRQLPEEGLKFMVYLQKENIIDESGMPKERFSAEFPKEGPSILRIQQVVRGDSAAYFCASSPPRGPRSYEQYFGPGTRLTVT.

This chain links TRBV28 with TRBJ1-2; tentatively, D is TRBD1 (6 bases). Between the trimmed V and J ends, which lost 4 bases and 11 bases, there was a span of 29 bases. The CDR3 has 17 residues. The germline gives CDR1 MDHEN, CDR2 SYDVKM. The CDR3: CASSSLSDPSGERGYTF. In DNA form, the CDR3 reads TGTGCCAGCAGTTCGTTATCCGACCCCTCAGGGGAGCGTGGGTACACCTTC.

The chain has TRBV4-1 and TRBJ1-3; maybe TRBD1 (5 bases). V shed 0 bases and J shed 8 bases, with 17 bases lying between them. The CDR3 totals 16 residues. CDR1 and CDR2 (germline): MGHRA, YSYEKL. The CDR3 bases are TGCGCCAGCAGCCAAGAAGGCGTGGGGGGGGAGGACACCATATATTTT. The encoded protein is CASSQEGVGGEDTIYF.

The V gene is TRBV6-4, the J gene TRBJ1-2, with D uncertain. V gave up 5 bases and J gave up 2 bases, with 12 bases separating them. This CDR3 contains 14 residues. The germline V gene encodes CDR1 MRHNA and CDR2 SNTAGT. CDR3 bases: TGTGCCAGCAGTATGGTCGTCGGGAACTATGGCTACACCTTC. This sequence encodes CASSMVVGNYGYTF.

The chain uses TRBV13 and TRBJ2-2, with 7 bases identical to TRBD2. J gave up 5 bases and V 3 bases, and 15 bases lay outside the gene matches. The germline CDR1 and CDR2 sequences are PRHDT and FYEKMQ (reference sequence). The CDR3 is 18 amino acids. The DNA of the CDR3 is TGTGCCAGCAGCTTTGGCCCGGCGGGGGAGGGTCAAACCGGGGAGCTGTTTTTT. Encoded protein: CASSFGPAGEGQTGELFF.

J is TRBJ1-1 and V is TRBV9; D possibly corresponds to TRBD1 (5 bases). This CDR3 is built from 13 residues. V lost 5 bases to trimming and J lost 6 bases, with 14 bases between them. Germline CDR1 SGDLS, CDR2 YYNGEE. In nucleotides, the CDR3 is TGTGCCAGCAGGAGCCCTGGGGGGGCTGAAGCTTTCTTT. This encodes CASRSPGGAEAFF.

The chain couples TRBV7-9 to TRBJ2-1; D remains unclear. V was pared by 2 bases and J by 1 base, with 6 bases between. CDR1 and CDR2 from the germline V gene are SEHNR and FQNEAQ (reference sequence). This CDR3 region has 14 residues. The CDR3 DNA reads TGTGCCAGCAGCTTATCCATTTCCTACAATGAGCAGTTCTTC. It encodes CASSLSISYNEQFF.

This clone was recorded a few times. The rearrangement uses TRBV6-2 or TRBV6-3 and TRBJ1-1; D is ambiguous. This CDR3 is built from 16 residues. V was cut by 6 bases and J by 5 bases, with 22 bases left in between. Germline lookup yields CDR1 MNHEY and CDR2 SVGEGT. The CDR3 loop reads CASSPAREGGKTEAFF. CDR3 sequence (DNA): TGTGCCAGCAGCCCCGCAAGGGAGGGCGGGAAAACTGAAGCTTTCTTT.

The chain carries TRBV9 and TRBJ1-2; weak D call: TRBD1 (5 bases). V lost 3 bases and J 4 bases, leaving 13 bases between the germline ends. The CDR3 has 14 residues. Germline lookup yields CDR1 SGDLS and CDR2 YYNGEE. CDR3: CASSELTAAYGYTF. For the CDR3, the DNA is TGTGCCAGCAGCGAGTTGACAGCAGCCTATGGCTACACCTTC.

The chain has TRBV11-1 and TRBJ2-3, with D uncertain. This CDR3 comprises 14 residues. Germline V lookup: CDR1 SGHAT, CDR2 FQDESV (reference sequence). V dropped 5 bases and J dropped 1 base, with 10 bases sitting between them. CDR3 protein: CASSPRLGTDTQYF. For the CDR3, the DNA is TGTGCCAGCAGCCCCCGTCTTGGCACAGATACGCAGTATTTT.

This clone was seen once. The genes are TRBV5-4 and TRBJ2-5, with 10 bases lining up with TRBD1. Trimming took 4 bases from V and 5 from J; bases not matched to a gene: 11. CDR3 length: 16 amino acids. Germline CDR1 reads SGHNT; CDR2 reads YYREEE (reference sequence). The CDR3 region is CASSRTGTGVMETQYF. CDR3 nucleotides: TGTGCCAGCAGCCGTACCGGGACAGGGGTAATGGAGACCCAGTACTTC.